This record looks at one T cell receptor beta chain sequence and its context. This record comes from a study of shared clonotypes between healthy human individuals. V was trimmed by 8 bases and J by 5 bases, leaving 13 bases between them. The CDR3 consists of 13 residues. Germline CDR1 is SNHLY and CDR2 is FYNNEI. The repertoire was sequenced with immunoSEQ multiplex PCR; TCRdb's copy has only in-frame clones and lacks some. The sample holds around 2.5 million clones, 93% seen once. The source of this sequence is a man younger than 35 in good health. Some clones in this sample may be carry-over from other donors' samples. Sequenced sample: naive CD4+ T cells from PBMCs. Subset given: CD45RA+ positively selected. This rearrangement joins TRBV2 to TRBJ1-5, with D perhaps matching TRBD1 (6 bases). This CDR3 reads CASGGAKYQPQHF. The DNA of the CDR3 is TGTGCCAGCGGGGGGGCGAAATATCAGCCCCAGCATTTT.